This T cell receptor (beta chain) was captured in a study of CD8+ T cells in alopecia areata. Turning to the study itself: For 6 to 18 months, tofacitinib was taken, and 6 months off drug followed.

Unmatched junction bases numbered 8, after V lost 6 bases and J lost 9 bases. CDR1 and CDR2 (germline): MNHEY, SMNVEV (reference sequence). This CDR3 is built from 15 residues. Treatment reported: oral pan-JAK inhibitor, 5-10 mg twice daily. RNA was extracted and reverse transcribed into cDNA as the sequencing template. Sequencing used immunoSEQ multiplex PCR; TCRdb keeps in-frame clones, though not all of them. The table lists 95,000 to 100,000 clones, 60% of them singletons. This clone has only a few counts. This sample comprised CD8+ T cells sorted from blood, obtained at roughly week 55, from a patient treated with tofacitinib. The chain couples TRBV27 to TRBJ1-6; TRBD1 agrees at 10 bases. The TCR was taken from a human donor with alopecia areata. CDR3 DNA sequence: TGTGCCAGCAGCCCCCGGGACAGGGGAAGTTCACCCCTCCACTTT. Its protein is CASSPRDRGSSPLHF.